This is a list of T cell receptor beta chains from one sample in a study of blood T cell repertoires in COVID-19. Assay: immunoSEQ multiplex PCR; the TCRdb copy retains only in-frame clones and omits some. Here the sample spans around 130,000 clones, around 85% being singletons. The specimen was peripheral blood. These receptors came from a man aged 50 or older with acute or convalescent COVID-19. CDR3s include the opening cysteine and the closing phenylalanine or tryptophan. The order of the fields is V gene, J gene, clone size, D gene, CDR3 length, CDR3 DNA, CDR3 protein. D genes are given only for firm matches. Clone size appears in some rows only: once, few, many, or a class for an expanded clone.

v_call: TRBV19
j_call: TRBJ2-1
clone_size: NA
d_call: NA
cdr3_length: 16
cdr3_nt: TGTGCCAGTAGTATAGACCCAGGGCAGGGGTACAATGAGCAGTTCTTC
cdr3_aa: CASSIDPGQGYNEQFF

v_call: TRBV19
j_call: TRBJ2-7
clone_size: NA
d_call: TRBD2
cdr3_length: 14
cdr3_nt: TGTGCCAGCAAGGGACAAGCGGGAGGGGGCGAGCAGTACTTC
cdr3_aa: CASKGQAGGGEQYF

v_call: TRBV11-2
j_call: TRBJ2-7
clone_size: NA
d_call: NA
cdr3_length: 17
cdr3_nt: TGTGCCAGCAGCCACTTGGGCCGGGACATAGGGTGGGACGAGCAGTACTTC
cdr3_aa: CASSHLGRDIGWDEQYF

v_call: TRBV18
j_call: TRBJ1-1
clone_size: once
d_call: NA
cdr3_length: 15
cdr3_nt: TGTGCCAGCTCACCACCTGCAGGTCGAGACACTGAAGCTTTCTTT
cdr3_aa: CASSPPAGRDTEAFF

v_call: TRBV28
j_call: TRBJ2-7
clone_size: NA
d_call: TRBD2
cdr3_length: 17
cdr3_nt: TGTGCCAGCAGCGCCTCTGCGGGGCTAGCGGACTCCTACGAGCAGTACTTC
cdr3_aa: CASSASAGLADSYEQYF

v_call: TRBV4-1
j_call: TRBJ2-7
clone_size: NA
d_call: TRBD2
cdr3_length: 13
cdr3_nt: TGCGCCAGCAGCCAAGAATGGGGGGGCGAGCAGTACTTC
cdr3_aa: CASSQEWGGEQYF

v_call: TRBV27
j_call: TRBJ2-3
clone_size: once
d_call: NA
cdr3_length: 14
cdr3_nt: TGTGCCAGCAGAGTCTCCGCGGGGACAGATACGCAGTATTTT
cdr3_aa: CASRVSAGTDTQYF

v_call: TRBV7-3
j_call: TRBJ2-7
clone_size: NA
d_call: TRBD2
cdr3_length: 13
cdr3_nt: TGTGCCAGCAGCTTTGCTAGCGGCTACGAGCAGTACTTC
cdr3_aa: CASSFASGYEQYF

v_call: TRBV6-5
j_call: TRBJ1-5
clone_size: NA
d_call: NA
cdr3_length: 13
cdr3_nt: TGTGCCAGCAGTCGCGGGGACAATCAGCCCCAGCATTTT
cdr3_aa: CASSRGDNQPQHF

v_call: TRBV28
j_call: TRBJ1-5
clone_size: NA
d_call: NA
cdr3_length: 15
cdr3_nt: TGTGCCAGCAGATTTACACAAATTGGCAATCAGCCCCAGCATTTT
cdr3_aa: CASRFTQIGNQPQHF

v_call: TRBV30
j_call: TRBJ2-5
clone_size: NA
d_call: TRBD1
cdr3_length: 16
cdr3_nt: TGTGCCTGGGCTTCCGGACAGGGGAAATTTATCGAGACCCAGTACTTC
cdr3_aa: CAWASGQGKFIETQYF

v_call: TRBV6-5
j_call: TRBJ2-3
clone_size: NA
d_call: NA
cdr3_length: 13
cdr3_nt: TGTGCCAGCGAGACCGGAGCAGGGGATACGCAGTATTTT
cdr3_aa: CASETGAGDTQYF

v_call: TRBV6-5
j_call: TRBJ1-5
clone_size: NA
d_call: NA
cdr3_length: 16
cdr3_nt: TGTGCCAGCAGTTACTCGGAGGACGGTAGCAATCAGCCCCAGCATTTT
cdr3_aa: CASSYSEDGSNQPQHF

v_call: TRBV18
j_call: TRBJ1-2
clone_size: NA
d_call: NA
cdr3_length: 16
cdr3_nt: TGTGCCAGCTCACCGCGACACAACGAAGCTAACTATGGCTACACCTTC
cdr3_aa: CASSPRHNEANYGYTF

v_call: TRBV7-8
j_call: TRBJ1-3
clone_size: NA
d_call: NA
cdr3_length: 15
cdr3_nt: TGTGCCAGCACTCACCGAGGGGGCTCTGGAAACACCATATATTTT
cdr3_aa: CASTHRGGSGNTIYF

v_call: TRBV10-1
j_call: TRBJ2-3
clone_size: once
d_call: NA
cdr3_length: 14
cdr3_nt: TGCGCCAGCTCAATCTCCCAGGGGCAAGATACGCAGTATTTT
cdr3_aa: CASSISQGQDTQYF

v_call: TRBV6-5
j_call: TRBJ2-2
clone_size: NA
d_call: TRBD1
cdr3_length: 13
cdr3_nt: TGTGCCAGCGGGACAGGGAACACCGGGGAGCTGTTTTTT
cdr3_aa: CASGTGNTGELFF

v_call: TRBV5-4
j_call: TRBJ2-7
clone_size: NA
d_call: TRBD2
cdr3_length: 15
cdr3_nt: TGTGCCAGCAGCCTGCGACTAGCGGGAGGGGACGAGCAGTACTTC
cdr3_aa: CASSLRLAGGDEQYF

v_call: TRBV28
j_call: TRBJ2-4
clone_size: NA
d_call: TRBD1
cdr3_length: 14
cdr3_nt: TGTGCCAGCAGTGCCCGGGACAGGGGGCTCATTCAGTACTTC
cdr3_aa: CASSARDRGLIQYF

v_call: TRBV7-9
j_call: TRBJ2-3
clone_size: NA
d_call: NA
cdr3_length: 14
cdr3_nt: TGTGCCAGCAGCTTCATTCCCCCCCGGGATACGCAGTATTTT
cdr3_aa: CASSFIPPRDTQYF

v_call: TRBV4-2
j_call: TRBJ2-7
clone_size: NA
d_call: NA
cdr3_length: 15
cdr3_nt: TGTGCCAGCAGCCAAGATCGCCGGACTCAATACGAGCAGTACTTC
cdr3_aa: CASSQDRRTQYEQYF

v_call: TRBV18
j_call: TRBJ1-1
clone_size: NA
d_call: NA
cdr3_length: 13
cdr3_nt: TGTGCCAGCTCACCAGAAGGGGCCCGTGAAGCTTTCTTT
cdr3_aa: CASSPEGAREAFF

v_call: TRBV28
j_call: TRBJ2-7
clone_size: NA
d_call: TRBD1
cdr3_length: 13
cdr3_nt: TGTGCCAGCAGCCGACAGGGTTCGGACGAGCAGTACTTC
cdr3_aa: CASSRQGSDEQYF

v_call: TRBV27
j_call: TRBJ1-5
clone_size: NA
d_call: NA
cdr3_length: 14
cdr3_nt: TGTGCCAGCAGCCTAGGGACATCTGATCAGCCCCAGCATTTT
cdr3_aa: CASSLGTSDQPQHF

v_call: TRBV9
j_call: TRBJ1-6
clone_size: NA
d_call: NA
cdr3_length: 15
cdr3_nt: TGTGCCAGCAGCGTAGATTCACAGGAGAGATCACCCCTCCACTTT
cdr3_aa: CASSVDSQERSPLHF

v_call: TRBV12-3/TRBV12-4
j_call: TRBJ1-5
clone_size: NA
d_call: NA
cdr3_length: 12
cdr3_nt: TGTGCCAGCAGTTCACAGGATCAGCCCCAGCATTTT
cdr3_aa: CASSSQDQPQHF

v_call: TRBV30
j_call: TRBJ1-3
clone_size: NA
d_call: NA
cdr3_length: 13
cdr3_nt: TGTGCCTTCCGACACCGCTCTGGAAACACCATATATTTT
cdr3_aa: CAFRHRSGNTIYF

v_call: TRBV19
j_call: TRBJ2-7
clone_size: NA
d_call: TRBD1
cdr3_length: 14
cdr3_nt: TGTGCCAGTAGTATTGGGACAGGGGGCGGCGAGCAGTACTTC
cdr3_aa: CASSIGTGGGEQYF

v_call: TRBV11-2
j_call: TRBJ1-6
clone_size: NA
d_call: NA
cdr3_length: 13
cdr3_nt: TGTGCCAGCAGCTTAGATGGGGGGTCACCCCTCCACTTT
cdr3_aa: CASSLDGGSPLHF

v_call: TRBV7-9
j_call: TRBJ1-5
clone_size: NA
d_call: NA
cdr3_length: 12
cdr3_nt: TGTGCCAGCAGACTAGGGGAGGGGCCCCAGCATTTT
cdr3_aa: CASRLGEGPQHF

v_call: TRBV19
j_call: TRBJ1-4
clone_size: NA
d_call: NA
cdr3_length: 14
cdr3_nt: TGTGCCAGTAGTATCCACACCGCTAATGAAAAACTGTTTTTT
cdr3_aa: CASSIHTANEKLFF

v_call: TRBV3-1/TRBV3-2
j_call: TRBJ2-7
clone_size: NA
d_call: NA
cdr3_length: 15
cdr3_nt: TGTGCCAGCAGCCACCCAGCGTTGTCCCCTGACGAGCAGTACTTC
cdr3_aa: CASSHPALSPDEQYF

v_call: TRBV2
j_call: TRBJ1-3
clone_size: NA
d_call: NA
cdr3_length: 14
cdr3_nt: TGTGCCAGCAGTGACGGGGGCTCTGGAAACACCATATATTTT
cdr3_aa: CASSDGGSGNTIYF

v_call: TRBV27
j_call: TRBJ2-5
clone_size: NA
d_call: NA
cdr3_length: 14
cdr3_nt: TGTGCCAGCGGATTCCATGGACTAAAAGAGACCCAGTACTTC
cdr3_aa: CASGFHGLKETQYF

v_call: TRBV7-9
j_call: TRBJ2-1
clone_size: NA
d_call: NA
cdr3_length: 15
cdr3_nt: TGTGCCAGCAGCTTATTTTTTAGCTCCTACAATGAGCAGTTCTTC
cdr3_aa: CASSLFFSSYNEQFF

v_call: TRBV12-3/TRBV12-4
j_call: TRBJ2-7
clone_size: NA
d_call: NA
cdr3_length: 13
cdr3_nt: TGTGCCAGCAGTTTATGGGCGCCTGGGGAGCAGTACTTC
cdr3_aa: CASSLWAPGEQYF

v_call: TRBV2
j_call: TRBJ1-5
clone_size: NA
d_call: TRBD1
cdr3_length: 13
cdr3_nt: TGTGCCAGCAACAGGGGAGGCAATCAGCCCCAGCATTTT
cdr3_aa: CASNRGGNQPQHF

v_call: TRBV29-1
j_call: TRBJ2-5
clone_size: NA
d_call: TRBD2
cdr3_length: 15
cdr3_nt: TGCAGCGTTGAATTTGTAGCGGGGGCCCAAGAGACCCAGTACTTC
cdr3_aa: CSVEFVAGAQETQYF

v_call: TRBV5-3
j_call: TRBJ2-4
clone_size: NA
d_call: TRBD2
cdr3_length: 18
cdr3_nt: TGTGCCAGAAGTGCTGGCGGGAGGGTCGCTGGGGCCAAAAACATTCAGTACTTC
cdr3_aa: CARSAGGRVAGAKNIQYF

v_call: TRBV25-1
j_call: TRBJ1-5
clone_size: NA
d_call: NA
cdr3_length: 15
cdr3_nt: TGTGCCAGCAGTGAATCGGTAGGGGAGGACCAGCCCCAGCATTTT
cdr3_aa: CASSESVGEDQPQHF

v_call: TRBV9
j_call: TRBJ2-7
clone_size: few
d_call: NA
cdr3_length: 16
cdr3_nt: TGTGCCAGCAGCGTTAGCCCCAGGGACACCTCCTACGAGCAGTACTTC
cdr3_aa: CASSVSPRDTSYEQYF

v_call: TRBV5-1
j_call: TRBJ1-2
clone_size: once
d_call: TRBD1
cdr3_length: 12
cdr3_nt: TGCGCCAGCAGCTGGACAGGGGGAGGCTACACCTTC
cdr3_aa: CASSWTGGGYTF

v_call: TRBV6-5
j_call: TRBJ2-7
clone_size: NA
d_call: NA
cdr3_length: 11
cdr3_nt: TGTGCCACTGGAGTCTCCTACGAGCAGTACTTC
cdr3_aa: CATGVSYEQYF

v_call: TRBV10-2
j_call: TRBJ1-3
clone_size: NA
d_call: NA
cdr3_length: 15
cdr3_nt: TGCGCCAGCGCAACGGCGGGACCCAGGGGAAACACCATATATTTT
cdr3_aa: CASATAGPRGNTIYF

v_call: TRBV6-5
j_call: TRBJ1-4
clone_size: NA
d_call: NA
cdr3_length: 15
cdr3_nt: TGTGCCAGCAGTTACTTCTCCGGGGAATCCGAAAAACTGTTTTTT
cdr3_aa: CASSYFSGESEKLFF

v_call: TRBV2
j_call: TRBJ1-6
clone_size: NA
d_call: NA
cdr3_length: 18
cdr3_nt: TGTGCCAGTCTCAGAAACGGGGGGGGAGGACTCCATAATTCACCCCTCCACTTT
cdr3_aa: CASLRNGGGGLHNSPLHF

v_call: TRBV28
j_call: TRBJ2-7
clone_size: NA
d_call: NA
cdr3_length: 11
cdr3_nt: TGTGCCAGCACGTCTTTAATCGAGCAGTACTTC
cdr3_aa: CASTSLIEQYF

v_call: TRBV28
j_call: TRBJ1-5
clone_size: NA
d_call: NA
cdr3_length: 11
cdr3_nt: TGTGCCAGCAGTTCCGGACTGCTCCAGCATTTT
cdr3_aa: CASSSGLLQHF

v_call: TRBV7-3
j_call: TRBJ2-7
clone_size: NA
d_call: NA
cdr3_length: 15
cdr3_nt: TGTGCCAGCAGCCGAGACCCCTCCGGGGCCTACGAGCAGTACTTC
cdr3_aa: CASSRDPSGAYEQYF

v_call: TRBV10-3
j_call: TRBJ1-1
clone_size: NA
d_call: NA
cdr3_length: 13
cdr3_nt: TGTGCCATCAGCTTACAGGGAAACACTGAAGCTTTCTTT
cdr3_aa: CAISLQGNTEAFF

v_call: TRBV19
j_call: TRBJ1-1
clone_size: NA
d_call: NA
cdr3_length: 13
cdr3_nt: TGTGCCAGTACCCCGAGGGTCAACACTGAAGCTTTCTTT
cdr3_aa: CASTPRVNTEAFF

v_call: TRBV9
j_call: TRBJ2-1
clone_size: NA
d_call: NA
cdr3_length: 14
cdr3_nt: TGTGCCAGCAGCGGATCTGAGAGCTACAATGAGCAGTTCTTC
cdr3_aa: CASSGSESYNEQFF

v_call: TRBV3-1/TRBV3-2
j_call: TRBJ2-3
clone_size: NA
d_call: TRBD2
cdr3_length: 16
cdr3_nt: TGTGCCAGCAGCCAGGTGAGCGGGAGCCCTACAGATACGCAGTATTTT
cdr3_aa: CASSQVSGSPTDTQYF